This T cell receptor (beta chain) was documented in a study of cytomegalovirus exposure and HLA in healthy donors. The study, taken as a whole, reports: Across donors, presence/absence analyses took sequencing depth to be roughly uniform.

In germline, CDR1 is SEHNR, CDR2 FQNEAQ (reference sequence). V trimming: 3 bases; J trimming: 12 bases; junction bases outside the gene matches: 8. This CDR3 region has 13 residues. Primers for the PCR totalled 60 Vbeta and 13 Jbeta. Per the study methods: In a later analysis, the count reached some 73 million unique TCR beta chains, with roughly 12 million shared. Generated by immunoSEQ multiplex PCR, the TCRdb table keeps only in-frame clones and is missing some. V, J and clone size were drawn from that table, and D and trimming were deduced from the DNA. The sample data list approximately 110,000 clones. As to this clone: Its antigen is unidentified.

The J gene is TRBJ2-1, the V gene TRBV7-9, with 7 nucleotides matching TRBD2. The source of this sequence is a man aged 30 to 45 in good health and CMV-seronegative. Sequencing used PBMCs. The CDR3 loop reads CASSFRTRMVQFF. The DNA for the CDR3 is TGTGCCAGCAGCTTCCGGACTAGGATGGTGCAGTTCTTC.